This T cell receptor (beta chain) was documented in a study of CD8 T cells in ankylosing spondylitis. Findings of the study overall: Disease-linked clones were found to be CD8+ and relatively rare in peripheral blood.

The germline CDR1 and CDR2 sequences are MDHEN and SYDVKM. Trimming shortened V by 2 bases and J by 6 bases, and 14 bases separated the two germline ends. CDR3 length: 15 residues. A single record per CDR3 protein comes from TCRdb applying MiXCR to the 5' RACE reads. The table shows fewer than 200,000 distinct CDR3 sequences, with around 16% occurring only once. Only one count was recorded for this clonotype. What it binds is not known. The receptor comes from a male donor with ankylosing spondylitis or in good health (not recorded which). V usage is TRBV28 and J usage is TRBJ2-1; perhaps TRBD2 as D (6 bases). The sample taken for sequencing was blood, either unsorted or a sorted T cell fraction (not recorded which). CDR3 region: CASSLGGVSSNEQFF. CDR3 bases: TGTGCCAGCAGTTTAGGAGGGGTTAGTTCCAATGAGCAGTTCTTC.